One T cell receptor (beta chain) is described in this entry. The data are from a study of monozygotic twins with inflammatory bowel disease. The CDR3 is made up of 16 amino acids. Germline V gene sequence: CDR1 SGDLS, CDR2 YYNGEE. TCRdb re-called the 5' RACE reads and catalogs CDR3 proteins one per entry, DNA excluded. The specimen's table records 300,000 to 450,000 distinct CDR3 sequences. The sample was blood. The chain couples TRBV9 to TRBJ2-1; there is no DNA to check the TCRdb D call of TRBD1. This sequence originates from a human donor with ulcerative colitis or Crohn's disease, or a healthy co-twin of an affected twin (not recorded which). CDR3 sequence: CASSPRPWAGYNEQFF.